The entry below gives a single T cell receptor (beta chain) sequence along with its context. Seattle patient enrollment occurred during active infection, with longitudinal follow-up thereafter. The data are from a study of blood T cell repertoires in COVID-19. The overall study: Some COVID-19 samples were acute and others convalescent; all came from the United States, Italy and Spain. Nucleic acid was either cDNA or gDNA, and it came from T cells, B-cell-depleted T cells, or PBMCs.

With 1 base removed from V and 6 bases from J, the gap between germline ends came to 12 bases. The CDR3 extends over 15 amino acids. Germline CDR1 is MNHEY and CDR2 is SVGEGT. Study processing details: From reference gene primer amplification, estimates of nucleated cell counts were derived. Sequenced by immunoSEQ multiplex PCR; TCRdb stores in-frame clones only, minus some. Clonal size and the V and J genes are those of that table, whereas D and trimming came from the DNA. The table shows about 160,000 clones, with around 84% occurring only once. This clonotype originated in a woman aged 45-59 years with COVID-19, enrolled during active disease. What was sequenced was peripheral blood. This sequence joins TRBV6-2 or TRBV6-3 and TRBJ2-2; possible D gene TRBD2, 5 bases. The CDR3 DNA follows: TGTGCCAGCAGTTACTTGATAGGGAGCGCCGGGGAGCTGTTTTTT. Translating gives CASSYLIGSAGELFF.